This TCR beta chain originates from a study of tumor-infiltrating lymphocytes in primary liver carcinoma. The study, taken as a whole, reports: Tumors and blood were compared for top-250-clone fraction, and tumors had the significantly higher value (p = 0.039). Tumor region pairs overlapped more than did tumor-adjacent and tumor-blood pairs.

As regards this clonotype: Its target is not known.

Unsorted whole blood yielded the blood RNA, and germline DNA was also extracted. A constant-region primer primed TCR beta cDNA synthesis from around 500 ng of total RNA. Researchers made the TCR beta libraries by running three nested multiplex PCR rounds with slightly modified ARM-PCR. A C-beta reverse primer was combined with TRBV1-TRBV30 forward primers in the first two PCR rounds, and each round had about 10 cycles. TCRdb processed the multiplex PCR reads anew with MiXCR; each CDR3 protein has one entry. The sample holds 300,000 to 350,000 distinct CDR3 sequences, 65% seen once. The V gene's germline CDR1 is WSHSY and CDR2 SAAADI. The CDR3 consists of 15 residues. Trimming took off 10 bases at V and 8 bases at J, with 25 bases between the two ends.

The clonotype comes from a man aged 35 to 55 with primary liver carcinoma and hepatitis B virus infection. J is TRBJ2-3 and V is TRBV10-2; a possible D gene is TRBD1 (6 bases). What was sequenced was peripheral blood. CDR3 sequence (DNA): TGCGCCAACAGGAAGCCGACAGGCGGAGGAGTTACGCAGTATTTT. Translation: CANRKPTGGGVTQYF.